The 24 T cell receptor beta chains reported below all come from one sample, sequenced in a study of follicular helper T cells after annual influenza vaccination. The time point is: 2013-2014 season, 7 days after vaccination. The table came from immunoSEQ multiplex PCR; TCRdb's copy has only in-frame clones and leaves some out. The repertoire includes about 8,700 clones, about 83% of them detected once, and 3% sits in the top ten. The source was CXCR5+ CD38- circulating T follicular helper cells from blood, collected 7 days after influenza vaccination. Regarding subset: circulating Tfh, non-naive CD4+CXCR5+PD-1+ (ICOS+CD38+ or ICOS-CD38-). The receptors were sampled from an adult who received the influenza vaccine.

The genes are TRBV4-2 and TRBJ1-2; no reliable D call. CDR1 and CDR2 (germline): LGHNA, YNFKEQ. Deletions cut 0 bases from V and 4 bases from J, with 21 bases between. There are 18 residues in the CDR3. The CDR3, as DNA: TGTGCCAGCAGCCAAGATCTCTCAGTCGCCGTCCTCTCCTATGGCTACACCTTC. Encoded protein: CASSQDLSVAVLSYGYTF.

The V call is TRBV6-5, the J call TRBJ2-7; 11 bases are shared with TRBD1. The trim removed 2 bases at V and 2 bases at J, leaving 2 bases unmatched. The V gene's germline CDR1 is MNHEY and CDR2 SVGAGI. The CDR3 contains 15 residues. In DNA form, the CDR3 reads TGTGCCAGCAGTTACGGGACAGGGGGGGCCTACGAGCAGTACTTC. Encoded protein: CASSYGTGGAYEQYF.

The chain is built from TRBV28 and TRBJ2-1; 12 bases agree with TRBD2. CDR1 is MDHEN, CDR2 SYDVKM, per germline. CDR3 length: 16 amino acids. The junction had 6 bases not matched to a gene; V was cut back by 6 bases and J by 3 bases. The CDR3 protein is CASRKLAGGYYNEQFF. CDR3 sequence (DNA): TGTGCCAGCAGGAAACTAGCGGGAGGATACTACAATGAGCAGTTCTTC.

The chain uses TRBV6-6 and TRBJ1-6; possible D gene TRBD1, 6 bases. Germline V CDR1 and CDR2: MNHNY, SVGAGI (reference sequence). Trimming took off 0 bases at V and 14 bases at J, with 11 bases between the two ends. CDR3 length: 13 amino acids. CDR3 sequence: CASSYSLTGALHF. In nucleotides, the CDR3 is TGTGCCAGCAGTTACTCCTTGACAGGAGCCCTCCACTTT.

This clone was observed a single time. This chain connects TRBV18 to TRBJ1-4; D call uncertain. Germline V gene sequence: CDR1 KGHSH, CDR2 LQKENI. The CDR3 totals 14 residues. V was trimmed by 3 bases and J by 4 bases, leaving 9 bases between them. The CDR3 reads CASSPRTDNEKLFF. The CDR3 region has the DNA TGTGCCAGCTCACCTCGGACTGATAATGAAAAACTGTTTTTT.

V usage is TRBV2 and J usage is TRBJ1-2, with TRBD1 as a possible D gene (5 bases). Trimming shortened V by 4 bases and J by 7 bases, and 19 bases separated the two germline ends. The CDR3 has 15 amino acids. Germline CDR1 and CDR2: SNHLY and FYNNEI. This CDR3 is CASSVAARGKGGYTF. CDR3 nucleotides: TGTGCCAGCAGTGTCGCGGCAAGGGGAAAGGGTGGCTACACCTTC. Looking up the rest from reference TRBV2 and TRBJ1-2 gives the full variable domain: EPEVTQTPSHQVTQMGQEVILRCVPISNHLYFYWYRQILGQKVEFLVSFYNNEISEKSEIFDDQFSVERPDGSNFTLKIRSTKLEDSAMYFCASSVAARGKGGYTFGSGTRLTVV.

The chain couples TRBV19 to TRBJ2-1; D could derive from TRBD1 or TRBD2 (5 bases each). The length of the CDR3 is 13 residues. V shed 5 bases and J shed 4 bases, with 9 bases lying between them. Germline V gene data show CDR1 as LNHDA and CDR2 as SQIVND (reference sequence). In nucleotides, the CDR3 is TGTGCCAGTAGTCAAGAGGGGTACAATGAGCAGTTCTTC. Translated, it gives CASSQEGYNEQFF.

In its sample, this clone was seen a few times. The V and J genes are TRBV5-1 and TRBJ1-2; D is unresolved. Trimming took off 4 bases at V and 8 bases at J, with 15 bases between the two ends. The length of the CDR3 is 13 residues. Germline V gene lookup returns CDR1 SGHRS and CDR2 YFSETQ. The CDR3 loop reads CASSVRPGEGYTF. CDR3 nucleotides: TGCGCCAGCAGCGTGAGACCCGGCGAGGGCTACACCTTC.

The chain combines TRBV6-5 with TRBJ2-2, with 14 bases that match TRBD2. The J segment lost 4 bases and the V segment lost 9 bases, leaving 4 bases of the junction unmatched. The germline CDR1 and CDR2 sequences are MNHEY and SVGAGI. CDR3 length: 15 residues. The DNA of the CDR3 is TGTGCCAGTAAGGGACTAGCGGGGGCCACCGGGGAGCTGTTTTTT. Encoded protein: CASKGLAGATGELFF.

The chain recombines TRBV15 with TRBJ1-5; D gene unclear. CDR3 size: 13 residues. V was shortened by 2 bases and J by 2 bases, with 4 bases between the two germline ends. Germline CDR1 is LNHNV and CDR2 is YYDKDF (reference sequence). The CDR3: CATSRQGNQPQHF. CDR3 DNA: TGTGCCACCAGCAGACAGGGCAATCAGCCCCAGCATTTT.

This clone was detected a few times. The CDR3 loop is CASSIGFLVGQPQHF. The CDR3 DNA reads TGTGCCAGTAGTATCGGGTTCCTCGTGGGGCAGCCCCAGCATTTT. The chain employs TRBV19 and TRBJ1-5, with D unclear. Germline assignment: CDR1 LNHDA and CDR2 SQIVND (reference sequence). The CDR3 loop spans 15 amino acids. V lost 3 bases and J lost 7, with 16 bases in between.

V and J are TRBV2 and TRBJ2-7, with D uncertain. V lost 5 bases and J lost 3, with 11 bases in between. This CDR3 comprises 13 residues. CDR1 and CDR2 from the germline V gene are SNHLY and FYNNEI. CDR3 in DNA: TGTGCCAGCAGTCAAAGTCGAGTCTACGAGCAGTACTTC. Amino acid sequence: CASSQSRVYEQYF.

Only a few counts were recorded for this clone. V is TRBV6-1 and J is TRBJ1-4; 8 bases are a match to TRBD1. CDR1 and CDR2 (germline): MNHNS, SASEGT. After removal of 4 bases from V and 7 bases from J, the junction contained 11 bases not matched to a gene. There are 16 residues in the CDR3. The CDR3 reads CASSVTLQGVAEKLFF. CDR3 DNA sequence: TGTGCCAGCAGTGTAACGTTACAGGGGGTGGCTGAAAAACTGTTTTTT.

This chain uses TRBV20-1 with TRBJ2-5; D unresolved. The germline V gene encodes CDR1 DFQATT and CDR2 SNEGSKA (reference sequence). The CDR3 extends over 11 amino acids. The V end lost 7 bases, the J end lost 5 bases, and 11 bases lay between the germline ends. The CDR3 loop reads CSVGERETQYF. The CDR3 DNA sequence: TGCAGTGTTGGGGAACGTGAGACCCAGTACTTC.

V usage is TRBV29-1 and J usage is TRBJ2-6; 8 nucleotides match TRBD1. Per germline, CDR1 SQVTM and CDR2 ANQGSEA. The CDR3 totals 18 residues. The J segment lost 3 bases and the V segment lost 0 bases, leaving 10 bases of the junction unmatched. This chain's CDR3 is CSVEDPLSGGGGANVLTF. As DNA, the CDR3 is TGCAGCGTTGAAGACCCCCTCTCAGGGGGCGGTGGGGCCAACGTCCTGACTTTC.

The chain combines TRBV30 with TRBJ1-3, with no clear D. V lost 5 bases, J lost 10 bases, and 21 bases lay in between. Germline V gene data show CDR1 as GTSNPN and CDR2 as SVGIG (reference sequence). CDR3 length equals 14 residues. CDR3 sequence reads: CAWCIQERRGTIYF. DNA for the CDR3: TGTGCCTGGTGCATCCAGGAAAGACGCGGTACCATATATTTT.

CDR3 region: CASSLSWDGRLTDTQYF. CDR3 in DNA: TGTGCCAGCAGCCTCAGTTGGGACGGGAGGCTGACAGATACGCAGTATTTT. The V gene is TRBV4-2, the J gene TRBJ2-3, with 7 positions matching TRBD2. Germline CDR1 reads LGHNA; CDR2 reads YNFKEQ. V shed 4 bases and J 3 bases; nucleotides not matched to a gene: 13. The CDR3 extends over 17 amino acids.

This clone was recorded a few times. The V and J genes are TRBV18 and TRBJ1-5; D gene uncertain. The CDR3 extends over 15 amino acids. V was shortened by 1 base and J by 0 bases, with 7 bases between the two germline ends. CDR1 and CDR2 from the germline V gene are KGHSH and LQKENI. The CDR3 here is CASSPQQSSNQPQHF. The CDR3 DNA reads as TGTGCCAGCTCACCACAACAGAGTAGCAATCAGCCCCAGCATTTT.

This clone turned up a few times. CDR3 protein: CASSISLQPTGELFF. Written as DNA, the CDR3 is TGTGCCAGTAGTATATCCTTACAGCCAACCGGGGAGCTGTTTTTT. This sequence joins TRBV19 and TRBJ2-2; no definite D call. The germline V gene has CDR1 LNHDA and CDR2 SQIVND (reference sequence). V was shortened by 2 bases and J by 5 bases, with 12 bases between the two germline ends. This CDR3 contains 15 residues.

The rearrangement joins TRBV18 to TRBJ1-1, with D tentatively TRBD1 (6 bases). V was trimmed by 0 bases and J by 4 bases, leaving 18 bases between them. Germline-derived CDR1 and CDR2 are KGHSH and LQKENI. The CDR3 covers 17 residues. The CDR3 coding sequence is TGTGCCAGCTCACCACCAGCGCAGGGGAGCGGGGGCACTGAAGCTTTCTTT. It yields the protein CASSPPAQGSGGTEAFF. Supplemented by reference TRBV18 and TRBJ1-1, the full variable domain reads NAGVMQNPRHLVRRRGQEARLRCSPMKGHSHVYWYRQLPEEGLKFMVYLQKENIIDESGMPKERFSAEFPKEGPSILRIQQVVRGDSAAYFCASSPPAQGSGGTEAFFGQGTRLTVV.

J is TRBJ2-3 and V is TRBV25-1; 8 nucleotides align to TRBD1. The CDR3 is 13 amino acids. After removal of 6 bases from V and 6 bases from J, the junction contained 5 bases not matched to a gene. Germline loops: CDR1 MGHDK, CDR2 SYGVNS. The CDR3 DNA is TGTGCCAGCAGCATAACAGGGGGGGATACGCAGTATTTT. This gives the protein CASSITGGDTQYF.

This clone occurred once. This chain links TRBV7-9 with TRBJ2-1, with D perhaps TRBD1 (6 bases). Per the germline V gene, CDR1 is SEHNR and CDR2 is FQNEAQ (reference sequence). There are 18 residues in the CDR3. The V and J ends lost 5 bases and 0 bases respectively, with 20 bases between them. The CDR3 protein is CASSLTLDSGSSYNEQFF. The CDR3 DNA reads TGTGCCAGCAGCCTAACCCTGGACAGTGGAAGCTCCTACAATGAGCAGTTCTTC.

The chain is built from TRBV28 and TRBJ1-3; D is possibly TRBD1 (5 bases). The CDR3 loop spans 15 amino acids. Trimming cost V 8 bases and J 4 bases, with 18 bases left between them. Germline CDR1 and CDR2: MDHEN and SYDVKM. CDR3 residues: CASLSPQGLGNTIYF. In DNA form, the CDR3 reads TGTGCCAGCCTCTCCCCGCAGGGCTTGGGAAACACCATATATTTT.

The chain uses TRBV29-1 and TRBJ2-5; 9 nucleotides line up with TRBD1. The CDR3 is made up of 13 amino acids. Per germline, CDR1 SQVTM and CDR2 ANQGSEA. The ends lost 8 bases at V and 7 bases at J; junction bases unmatched: 11. The CDR3 spells CSTLGQGTGTQYF. The DNA of the CDR3 is TGCAGCACCCTCGGACAGGGGACAGGGACCCAGTACTTC.